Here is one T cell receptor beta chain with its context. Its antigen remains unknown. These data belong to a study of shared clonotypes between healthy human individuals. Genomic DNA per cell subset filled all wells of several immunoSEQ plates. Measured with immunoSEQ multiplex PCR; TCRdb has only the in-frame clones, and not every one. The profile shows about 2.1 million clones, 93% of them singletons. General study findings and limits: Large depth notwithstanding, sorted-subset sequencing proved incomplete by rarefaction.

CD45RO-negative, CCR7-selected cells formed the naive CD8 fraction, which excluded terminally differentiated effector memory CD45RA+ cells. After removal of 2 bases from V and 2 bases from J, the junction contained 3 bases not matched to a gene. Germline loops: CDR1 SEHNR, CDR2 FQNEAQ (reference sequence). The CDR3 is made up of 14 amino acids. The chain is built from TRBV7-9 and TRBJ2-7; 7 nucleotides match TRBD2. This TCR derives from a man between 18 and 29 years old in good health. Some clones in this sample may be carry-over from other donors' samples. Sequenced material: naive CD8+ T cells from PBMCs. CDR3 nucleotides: TGTGCCAGCAGCTTATCAGGGACTACCTACGAGCAGTACTTC. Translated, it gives CASSLSGTTYEQYF. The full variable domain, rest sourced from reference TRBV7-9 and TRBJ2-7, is DTGVSQNPRHKITKRGQNVTFRCDPISEHNRLYWYRQTLGQGPEFLTYFQNEAQLEKSRLLSDRFSAERPKGSFSTLEIQRTEQGDSAMYLCASSLSGTTYEQYFGPGTRLTVT.